The 30 T cell receptor beta chains below were found in one sample sequenced in a study of T cell responses to AZD1222 COVID-19 vaccine. This table comes from immunoSEQ multiplex PCR, and its TCRdb copy is limited to in-frame clones, with some not included. Here the sample spans 90,000 or so clones, around 86% being singletons. The sample in question was peripheral blood, obtained on day 0 of AZD1222 vaccination. These receptors originate from an adult in good health.

V and J are TRBV28 and TRBJ2-1, with D possibly matching TRBD2 (6 bases). Germline loops: CDR1 MDHEN, CDR2 SYDVKM. The CDR3 has 16 residues. V lost 2 bases and J 0 bases, leaving 11 bases between the germline ends. CDR3 region: CASSLADYSSYNEQFF. The CDR3 nucleotides are TGTGCCAGCAGTTTAGCGGACTATAGCTCCTACAATGAGCAGTTCTTC.

The CDR3 is CASSPTGVAPLHF. The CDR3 coding sequence is TGTGCCAGCAGCCCCACAGGGGTTGCACCCCTCCACTTT. The chain carries TRBV27 and TRBJ1-6; 7 bases line up with TRBD1. The CDR3 is 13 amino acids. The V gene end was trimmed by 6 bases and the J gene end by 11 bases; junction bases not matched to a gene: 7. Germline V lookup: CDR1 MNHEY, CDR2 SMNVEV (reference sequence).

This clone was seen only once. V and J are TRBV6-4 and TRBJ2-1; D not resolved. Germline V gene sequence: CDR1 MRHNA, CDR2 SNTAGT. V lost 0 bases to trimming and J lost 0 bases, with 9 bases between them. This CDR3 is 16 amino acids long. The CDR3 region has the DNA TGTGCCAGCAGTGACTCGCCACCAAGCTCCTACAATGAGCAGTTCTTC. Amino acid sequence: CASSDSPPSSYNEQFF.

The V call is TRBV4-3, the J call TRBJ2-3; D perhaps matches TRBD2 (6 bases). Trimming removed 2 bases at V and 2 bases at J, with 17 bases between. Germline CDR1 reads LGHNA; CDR2 reads YSLEER. CDR3 length: 17 amino acids. The CDR3 protein is CASSQLSILAATDTQYF. CDR3 in DNA: TGCGCCAGCAGCCAATTATCGATCTTAGCGGCCACAGATACGCAGTATTTT.

J is TRBJ2-3 and V is TRBV18; 10 nucleotides align to TRBD2. With V trimmed by 3 bases and J by 0 bases, 3 bases remained unmatched. Germline loops: CDR1 KGHSH, CDR2 LQKENI. The CDR3 has 16 amino acids. CDR3 in amino acids: CASSPRTSGSTDTQYF. The CDR3 DNA follows: TGTGCCAGCTCACCGCGGACTAGCGGTAGCACAGATACGCAGTATTTT.

V usage is TRBV6-5 and J usage is TRBJ1-5, with TRBD1 matching over 7 bases. Unmatched junction bases numbered 11, after V lost 10 bases and J lost 2 bases. In germline, CDR1 is MNHEY, CDR2 SVGAGI. There are 15 residues in the CDR3. DNA for the CDR3: TGTGCCATCCTAGGGAGACAGGGTGGCAATCAGCCCCAGCATTTT. Translating gives CAILGRQGGNQPQHF.

The sample holds a few counts of this clone. This sequence joins TRBV10-3 and TRBJ2-7; 8 bases are a match to TRBD1. This CDR3 has 15 amino acids. Germline CDR1 is ENHRY and CDR2 is SYGVKD. V was pared by 5 bases and J by 0 bases, with 6 bases of the junction left unmatched. CDR3 DNA sequence: TGTGCCATCAGTCGGGGACAGGAGAACTCCTACGAGCAGTACTTC. Residues: CAISRGQENSYEQYF.

V is TRBV6-5 and J is TRBJ1-5; TRBD1 matches 7 bases. CDR3 length: 14 amino acids. Germline trimming cut 6 bases from V and 2 bases from J; bases unmatched to any gene: 4. Germline V gene lookup returns CDR1 MNHEY and CDR2 SVGAGI. Here the CDR3 DNA reads TGTGCCAGCAGAGGAACAGGGGGCAATCAGCCCCAGCATTTT. It translates to CASRGTGGNQPQHF.

This clone was observed once. The V gene is TRBV19, the J gene TRBJ1-1; D possibly corresponds to TRBD1 (5 bases). This CDR3 contains 12 residues. V shed 4 bases and J shed 5 bases, with 8 bases lying between them. Germline CDR1 reads LNHDA; CDR2 reads SQIVND (reference sequence). The CDR3, as DNA: TGTGCCAGTAGTAAAGGGACGACTGAAGCTTTCTTT. Its protein product is CASSKGTTEAFF.

The chain has TRBV5-6 and TRBJ2-1; weak D call: TRBD1 (5 bases). Trimming removed 3 bases from V and 6 bases from J, with 19 bases in between. Germline CDR1 is SGHDT and CDR2 is YYEEEE. CDR3 length: 16 amino acids. The CDR3 region is CASSSVAVLGANEQFF. As DNA, the CDR3 is TGTGCCAGCAGCTCCGTGGCCGTTCTAGGGGCCAATGAGCAGTTCTTC. Using reference TRBV5-6 and TRBJ2-1 for the parts outside the CDR3, the full variable domain is DAGVTQSPTHLIKTRGQQVTLRCSPKSGHDTVSWYQQALGQGPQFIFQYYEEEERQRGNFPDRFSGHQFPNYSSELNVNALLLGDSALYLCASSSVAVLGANEQFFGPGTRLTVL.

This clone came up once. This chain uses TRBV6-2 or TRBV6-3 with TRBJ1-2; weak D call: TRBD1 (6 bases). V gave up 6 bases and J gave up 2 bases, with 10 bases separating them. CDR1 is MNHEY, CDR2 SVGEGT, per germline. The CDR3 extends over 13 amino acids. The CDR3 coding sequence is TGTGCCAGCAGCCGGACAGCCAACTATGGCTACACCTTC. This gives the protein CASSRTANYGYTF.

The chain carries TRBV15 and TRBJ1-1; D is undetermined. CDR1 LNHNV and CDR2 YYDKDF come from the germline V gene (reference sequence). CDR3 length: 17 amino acids. The germline V and J ends were trimmed by 6 bases and 1 base, with 21 bases remaining between them. The CDR3: CATSAWTGRSGNTEAFF. The CDR3 DNA is TGTGCCACCAGTGCCTGGACGGGTAGGTCAGGGAACACTGAAGCTTTCTTT. The entire variable domain, with the rest obtained from reference TRBV15 and TRBJ1-1, is as follows: DAMVIQNPRYQVTQFGKPVTLSCSQTLNHNVMYWYQQKSSQAPKLLFHYYDKDFNNEADTPDNFQSRRPNTSFCFLDIRSPGLGDTAMYLCATSAWTGRSGNTEAFFGQGTRLTVV.

The chain employs TRBV7-9 and TRBJ2-7; D perhaps matches TRBD2 (6 bases). Germline assignment: CDR1 SEHNR and CDR2 FQNEAQ (reference sequence). CDR3 length: 13 amino acids. Trimming cost V 4 bases and J 3 bases, with 10 bases left between them. The CDR3 region is CASSSGLYYEQYF. The CDR3 DNA sequence: TGTGCCAGCAGCTCGGGACTCTACTACGAGCAGTACTTC. Full variable domain (outside the CDR3, taken from reference TRBV7-9 and TRBJ2-7): DTGVSQNPRHKITKRGQNVTFRCDPISEHNRLYWYRQTLGQGPEFLTYFQNEAQLEKSRLLSDRFSAERPKGSFSTLEIQRTEQGDSAMYLCASSSGLYYEQYFGPGTRLTVT.

The chain uses TRBV28 and TRBJ1-1, with D possibly matching TRBD1 (6 bases). CDR1 is MDHEN, CDR2 SYDVKM, per germline. Trimming removed 5 bases from V and 11 bases from J, with 15 bases in between. The CDR3 sequence is 12 residues long. The CDR3 sequence is CASSPYRVGAFF. CDR3 nucleotide sequence: TGTGCCAGCAGTCCTTACAGGGTAGGGGCTTTCTTT.

This clone was observed once. J is TRBJ2-5 and V is TRBV6-5; D is ambiguous. Trimming took 11 bases from V and 0 from J, leaving 10 bases between them. The germline CDR1 and CDR2 sequences are MNHEY and SVGAGI. CDR3 length: 12 residues. CDR3 protein: CALGRDQETQYF. DNA of the CDR3: TGTGCCCTAGGACGGGACCAAGAGACCCAGTACTTC.

The chain links TRBV7-9 to TRBJ2-7; TRBD2 aligns across 16 bases. CDR1 is SEHNR and CDR2 is FQNEAQ in the germline V gene (reference sequence). The CDR3 extends over 18 amino acids. V lost 2 bases, J lost 6 bases, and 10 bases stayed unmatched. CDR3 in amino acids: CASSLTPGTSGRAGEQYF. In DNA form, the CDR3 reads TGTGCCAGCAGCTTAACCCCCGGGACTAGCGGGAGGGCCGGCGAGCAGTACTTC.

The chain is built from TRBV29-1 and TRBJ1-1, with D uncertain. CDR1 SQVTM and CDR2 ANQGSEA come from the germline V gene. CDR3 length equals 10 residues. V was cut by 6 bases and J by 5 bases, with 7 bases left in between. CDR3 region: CSVQGTEAFF. CDR3 nucleotides: TGCAGCGTACAAGGAACTGAAGCTTTCTTT.

This chain joins TRBV5-4 and TRBJ2-3, with 11 bases that match TRBD2. V dropped 0 bases and J dropped 3; count of bases not matched to a gene: 12. The CDR3 sequence is 19 residues long. Germline V lookup: CDR1 SGHNT, CDR2 YYREEE (reference sequence). Written as DNA, the CDR3 is TGTGCCAGCAGCTTGGACGGGCCTAGCGGGAGGCCCACGACAGATACGCAGTATTTT. Encoded protein: CASSLDGPSGRPTTDTQYF. Full variable domain (remainder filled in from reference TRBV5-4 and TRBJ2-3): ETGVTQSPTHLIKTRGQQVTLRCSSQSGHNTVSWYQQALGQGPQFIFQYYREEENGRGNFPPRFSGLQFPNYSSELNVNALELDDSALYLCASSLDGPSGRPTTDTQYFGPGTRLTVL.

V usage is TRBV7-9 and J usage is TRBJ2-7; no firm D call. The CDR3 has 14 residues. Germline CDR1 SEHNR, CDR2 FQNEAQ (reference sequence). V lost 0 bases, J lost 0 bases, and 6 bases lay in between. CDR3 DNA: TGTGCCAGCAGCTTAGCGGAAAGCTCCTACGAGCAGTACTTC. Translation: CASSLAESSYEQYF.

V gene TRBV11-1 combines with J gene TRBJ2-3; the D gene could be TRBD1 or TRBD2 (5 bases each). Germline CDR1 reads SGHAT; CDR2 reads FQDESV (reference sequence). This CDR3 has 18 amino acids. Trimming left V 0 bases short and J 4 bases short, with 20 bases between. The CDR3 sequence: CASSLAVEGSAWADTQYF. CDR3 DNA: TGTGCCAGCAGCTTAGCGGTTGAGGGGTCAGCCTGGGCAGATACGCAGTATTTT.

The chain employs TRBV28 and TRBJ2-3; D perhaps matches TRBD2 (5 bases). CDR1 and CDR2 from the germline V gene are MDHEN and SYDVKM. The V and J ends lost 4 bases and 0 bases respectively, with 8 bases between them. The CDR3 totals 14 residues. The CDR3: CASSWAGSTDTQYF. DNA of the CDR3: TGTGCCAGCAGTTGGGCGGGTAGCACAGATACGCAGTATTTT.

This clone was counted once. The V gene is TRBV11-3, the J gene TRBJ2-3; no clear D gene. V shed 5 bases and J shed 0 bases, with 6 bases lying between them. Germline-derived CDR1 and CDR2 are SGHNT and YENEEA. The CDR3 is made up of 13 amino acids. In DNA form, the CDR3 reads TGTGCCAGCAGCCTCCCTAGCACAGATACGCAGTATTTT. This encodes CASSLPSTDTQYF.

V and J are TRBV7-2 and TRBJ2-1, with 10 bases fitting TRBD2. J gave up 8 bases and V 6 bases, and 10 bases lay outside the gene matches. Germline CDR1 SGHTA, CDR2 FQGNSA. CDR3 length: 15 residues. CDR3 nucleotides: TGTGCCAGCAGTCTCCTAGCGGGAGTGATGGATGAGCAGTTCTTC. Protein product: CASSLLAGVMDEQFF.

This clone was observed a few times. V and J are TRBV18 and TRBJ1-5, with no clear D. CDR3 size: 14 residues. Germline CDR1 is KGHSH and CDR2 is LQKENI. Trimming cost V 3 bases and J 8 bases, with 14 bases left between them. The CDR3 coding sequence is TGTGCCAGCTCACCGAGCAATTTCCGAGAGCCCCAGCATTTT. Its protein product is CASSPSNFREPQHF.

The rearrangement links TRBV4-3 to TRBJ1-2; D gene uncertain. The CDR3 length is 17 residues. The ends were cut back, 0 bases at V and 4 bases at J, with 18 bases in the middle. CDR1 and CDR2 from the germline V gene are LGHNA and YSLEER. The CDR3 loop reads CASSQDRSGGGIYGYTF. CDR3 DNA: TGCGCCAGCAGCCAAGATCGGTCTGGTGGCGGAATCTATGGCTACACCTTC.

The chain uses TRBV19 and TRBJ1-2; 7 nucleotides line up with TRBD1. The V and J ends lost 4 bases and 6 bases, in that order; junction bases with no gene match: 5. Germline lookup yields CDR1 LNHDA and CDR2 SQIVND (reference sequence). The CDR3 is made up of 13 amino acids. The CDR3 DNA is TGTGCCAGTAGTACGACAGGGAGGGATGGCTACACCTTC. Protein product: CASSTTGRDGYTF.

V usage is TRBV5-4 and J usage is TRBJ2-3; D ambiguous. V was pared by 2 bases and J by 0 bases, with 7 bases between. This CDR3 has 14 amino acids. Germline V lookup: CDR1 SGHNT, CDR2 YYREEE (reference sequence). CDR3 sequence reads: CASSLVGSTDTQYF. The CDR3 region has the DNA TGTGCCAGCAGCTTAGTGGGGAGCACAGATACGCAGTATTTT.

The chain couples TRBV23-1 to TRBJ2-2, with D unclear. TRBV23-1 is filed as an ORF, its function uncertain. The length of the CDR3 is 13 residues. Trimming pared 7 bases from V and 1 base from J, leaving 7 bases between. CDR3 in DNA: TGCGCCAGCACCCCCGAGAACACCGGGGAGCTGTTTTTT. Residues: CASTPENTGELFF.

The genes are TRBV4-1 and TRBJ2-7; TRBD2 matches at 8 bases. This CDR3 has 17 residues. Germline CDR1 is MGHRA and CDR2 is YSYEKL. V was clipped by 4 bases and J by 0 bases; unmatched bases: 11. CDR3 bases: TGCGCCAGCAGCCGGGGGACCGGGACTAGGGGCTCCTACGAGCAGTACTTC. It yields the protein CASSRGTGTRGSYEQYF.

Here the CDR3 DNA reads TGTGCCAGCAGTTTTTCCACGGGGGGGAATTCACCCCTCCACTTT. Protein sequence: CASSFSTGGNSPLHF. The chain carries TRBV2 and TRBJ1-6, with D maybe TRBD1 (5 bases). Germline loops: CDR1 SNHLY, CDR2 FYNNEI. This CDR3 region has 15 residues. V dropped 5 bases and J dropped 7 bases, with 15 bases sitting between them. Full variable domain (remainder filled in from reference TRBV2 and TRBJ1-6): EPEVTQTPSHQVTQMGQEVILRCVPISNHLYFYWYRQILGQKVEFLVSFYNNEISEKSEIFDDQFSVERPDGSNFTLKIRSTKLEDSAMYFCASSFSTGGNSPLHFGNGTRLTVT.